This paragraph covers one T cell receptor (beta chain) sequence. J gave up 1 base and V 2 bases, and 4 bases lay outside the gene matches. There are 16 residues in the CDR3. CDR1 MNHNS and CDR2 SASEGT come from the germline V gene. These data are taken from a study of blood T cell repertoires in COVID-19. Study overall: The origin of the acute and convalescent COVID-19 samples was the United States, Italy and Spain. Sources were T cells, B-cell-depleted T cells, or PBMCs; the material itself was cDNA or gDNA.

How the authors handled the data: From reference gene primer amplification, estimates of nucleated cell counts were derived. The protocol was immunoSEQ multiplex PCR, while the TCRdb copy is restricted to in-frame clones and leaves out a portion. The V and J calls and clone size were taken over from that table, and D and trimming were inferred from the DNA. The sample comprises some 81,000 clones, less than 95% of which are singletons, and around 0.96% rests with the top ten. This TCR was sampled from a woman in her fifties or sixties in a cohort sampled during active COVID-19. This rearrangement joins TRBV6-1 to TRBJ2-2; 7 bases match TRBD2. Sequencing used peripheral blood. The CDR3 region has the DNA TGTGCCAGCAGTGAACATCCTAGCGGGAACACCGGGGAGCTGTTTTTT. This codes for CASSEHPSGNTGELFF.